The T cell receptor (beta chain) described here comes from a study of blood T cells in healthy people across ages. Findings and caveats of the study: Strongly correlated with naive T cell percentage was TCR beta diversity.

Points on this clonotype: Its specificity is not known.

Next came a second PCR, run for about 6 to 11 cycles, which used a sample-barcoded 5' primer along with a J-beta primer mix. TCRdb passed the 5' RACE reads through MiXCR, listing each CDR3 protein once. This sample carries about 720,000 distinct CDR3 sequences, 20% to 30% of them seen once, and the ten largest clones take under 4.5%. After removal of 8 bases from V and 1 base from J, the junction contained 7 bases not matched to a gene. CDR1 MNHEY and CDR2 SVGEGT come from the germline V gene. This CDR3 has 14 amino acids. These data are also associated with another study on T cells of mothers and their children. That paper notes: Donation involved a few healthy Caucasian mothers and the six children that they had.

This chain joins TRBV6-2 or TRBV6-3 and TRBJ1-1; 7 bases are shared with TRBD1. The sequencing sample was made of blood. The TCR was taken from a boy aged 10-17 years in good health. Here the CDR3 reads CASLGTAKNTEAFF. The CDR3 DNA sequence: TGTGCCAGCTTAGGGACAGCGAAGAACACTGAAGCTTTCTTT.